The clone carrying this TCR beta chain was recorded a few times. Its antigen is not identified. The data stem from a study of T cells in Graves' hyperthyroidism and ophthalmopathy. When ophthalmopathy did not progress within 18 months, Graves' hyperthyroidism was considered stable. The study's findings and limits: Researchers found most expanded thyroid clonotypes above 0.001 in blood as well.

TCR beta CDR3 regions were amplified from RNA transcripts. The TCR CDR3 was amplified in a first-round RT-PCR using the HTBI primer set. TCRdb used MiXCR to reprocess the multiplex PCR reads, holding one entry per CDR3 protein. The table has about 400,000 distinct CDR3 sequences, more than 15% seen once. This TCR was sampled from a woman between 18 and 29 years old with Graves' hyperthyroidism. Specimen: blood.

The CDR3 is CASSPSGNTYNEQFF. CDR3 nucleotides: TGTGCCAGCAGCCCTAGCGGGAACACCTACAATGAGCAGTTCTTC. The chain employs TRBV6-1 and TRBJ2-1, with 9 bases matching TRBD2. Trimming cost V 6 bases and J 2 bases; bases outside gene matches: 5. This CDR3 is built from 15 residues. CDR1 and CDR2 from the germline V gene are MNHNS and SASEGT.